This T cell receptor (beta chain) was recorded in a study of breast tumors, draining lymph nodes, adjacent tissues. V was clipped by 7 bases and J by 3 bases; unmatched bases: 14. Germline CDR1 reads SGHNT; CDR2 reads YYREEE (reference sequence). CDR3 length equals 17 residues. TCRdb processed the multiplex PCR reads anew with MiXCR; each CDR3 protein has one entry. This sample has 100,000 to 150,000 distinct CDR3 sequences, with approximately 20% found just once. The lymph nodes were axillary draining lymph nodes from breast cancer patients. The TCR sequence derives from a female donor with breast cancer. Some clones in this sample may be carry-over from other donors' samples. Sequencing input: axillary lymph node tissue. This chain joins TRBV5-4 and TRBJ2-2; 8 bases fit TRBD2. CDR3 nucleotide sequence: TGTGCCAGCGGAAGGACTGGCGGGAGGACCGACACCGGGGAGCTGTTTTTT. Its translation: CASGRTGGRTDTGELFF.